This TCR beta chain was documented in a study of cytomegalovirus exposure and HLA in healthy donors. With regard to this clone: Its antigen is not identified.

With 60 Vbeta and 13 Jbeta primers, the PCR was carried out. The data were produced by immunoSEQ multiplex PCR, yet TCRdb's version contains in-frame clones alone and is incomplete. The table records more than 150,000 clones, about four fifths of them present only once. Germline CDR1 reads LNHDA; CDR2 reads SQIVND (reference sequence). V gave up 1 base and J gave up 1 base, with 14 bases separating them. The CDR3 runs to 17 residues. Whole-study results and caveats: Many donors carried some public TCRs, although rarity characterized most TCR sequences. A later analysis found that most CMV-associated TCR beta chains appeared HLA-restricted. Researchers counted roughly 160 TCR beta chains as cytomegalovirus-associated.

The receptor's source is a woman between 50 and 59 years old in good health and CMV-seropositive. The rearrangement uses TRBV19 and TRBJ1-5; D perhaps matches TRBD1 (5 bases). The sample consisted of PBMCs. The CDR3 region has the DNA TGTGCCAGTAGTATAGGCGGGGGGGGAGGAAGCAATCAGCCCCAGCATTTT. It is translated as CASSIGGGGGSNQPQHF.